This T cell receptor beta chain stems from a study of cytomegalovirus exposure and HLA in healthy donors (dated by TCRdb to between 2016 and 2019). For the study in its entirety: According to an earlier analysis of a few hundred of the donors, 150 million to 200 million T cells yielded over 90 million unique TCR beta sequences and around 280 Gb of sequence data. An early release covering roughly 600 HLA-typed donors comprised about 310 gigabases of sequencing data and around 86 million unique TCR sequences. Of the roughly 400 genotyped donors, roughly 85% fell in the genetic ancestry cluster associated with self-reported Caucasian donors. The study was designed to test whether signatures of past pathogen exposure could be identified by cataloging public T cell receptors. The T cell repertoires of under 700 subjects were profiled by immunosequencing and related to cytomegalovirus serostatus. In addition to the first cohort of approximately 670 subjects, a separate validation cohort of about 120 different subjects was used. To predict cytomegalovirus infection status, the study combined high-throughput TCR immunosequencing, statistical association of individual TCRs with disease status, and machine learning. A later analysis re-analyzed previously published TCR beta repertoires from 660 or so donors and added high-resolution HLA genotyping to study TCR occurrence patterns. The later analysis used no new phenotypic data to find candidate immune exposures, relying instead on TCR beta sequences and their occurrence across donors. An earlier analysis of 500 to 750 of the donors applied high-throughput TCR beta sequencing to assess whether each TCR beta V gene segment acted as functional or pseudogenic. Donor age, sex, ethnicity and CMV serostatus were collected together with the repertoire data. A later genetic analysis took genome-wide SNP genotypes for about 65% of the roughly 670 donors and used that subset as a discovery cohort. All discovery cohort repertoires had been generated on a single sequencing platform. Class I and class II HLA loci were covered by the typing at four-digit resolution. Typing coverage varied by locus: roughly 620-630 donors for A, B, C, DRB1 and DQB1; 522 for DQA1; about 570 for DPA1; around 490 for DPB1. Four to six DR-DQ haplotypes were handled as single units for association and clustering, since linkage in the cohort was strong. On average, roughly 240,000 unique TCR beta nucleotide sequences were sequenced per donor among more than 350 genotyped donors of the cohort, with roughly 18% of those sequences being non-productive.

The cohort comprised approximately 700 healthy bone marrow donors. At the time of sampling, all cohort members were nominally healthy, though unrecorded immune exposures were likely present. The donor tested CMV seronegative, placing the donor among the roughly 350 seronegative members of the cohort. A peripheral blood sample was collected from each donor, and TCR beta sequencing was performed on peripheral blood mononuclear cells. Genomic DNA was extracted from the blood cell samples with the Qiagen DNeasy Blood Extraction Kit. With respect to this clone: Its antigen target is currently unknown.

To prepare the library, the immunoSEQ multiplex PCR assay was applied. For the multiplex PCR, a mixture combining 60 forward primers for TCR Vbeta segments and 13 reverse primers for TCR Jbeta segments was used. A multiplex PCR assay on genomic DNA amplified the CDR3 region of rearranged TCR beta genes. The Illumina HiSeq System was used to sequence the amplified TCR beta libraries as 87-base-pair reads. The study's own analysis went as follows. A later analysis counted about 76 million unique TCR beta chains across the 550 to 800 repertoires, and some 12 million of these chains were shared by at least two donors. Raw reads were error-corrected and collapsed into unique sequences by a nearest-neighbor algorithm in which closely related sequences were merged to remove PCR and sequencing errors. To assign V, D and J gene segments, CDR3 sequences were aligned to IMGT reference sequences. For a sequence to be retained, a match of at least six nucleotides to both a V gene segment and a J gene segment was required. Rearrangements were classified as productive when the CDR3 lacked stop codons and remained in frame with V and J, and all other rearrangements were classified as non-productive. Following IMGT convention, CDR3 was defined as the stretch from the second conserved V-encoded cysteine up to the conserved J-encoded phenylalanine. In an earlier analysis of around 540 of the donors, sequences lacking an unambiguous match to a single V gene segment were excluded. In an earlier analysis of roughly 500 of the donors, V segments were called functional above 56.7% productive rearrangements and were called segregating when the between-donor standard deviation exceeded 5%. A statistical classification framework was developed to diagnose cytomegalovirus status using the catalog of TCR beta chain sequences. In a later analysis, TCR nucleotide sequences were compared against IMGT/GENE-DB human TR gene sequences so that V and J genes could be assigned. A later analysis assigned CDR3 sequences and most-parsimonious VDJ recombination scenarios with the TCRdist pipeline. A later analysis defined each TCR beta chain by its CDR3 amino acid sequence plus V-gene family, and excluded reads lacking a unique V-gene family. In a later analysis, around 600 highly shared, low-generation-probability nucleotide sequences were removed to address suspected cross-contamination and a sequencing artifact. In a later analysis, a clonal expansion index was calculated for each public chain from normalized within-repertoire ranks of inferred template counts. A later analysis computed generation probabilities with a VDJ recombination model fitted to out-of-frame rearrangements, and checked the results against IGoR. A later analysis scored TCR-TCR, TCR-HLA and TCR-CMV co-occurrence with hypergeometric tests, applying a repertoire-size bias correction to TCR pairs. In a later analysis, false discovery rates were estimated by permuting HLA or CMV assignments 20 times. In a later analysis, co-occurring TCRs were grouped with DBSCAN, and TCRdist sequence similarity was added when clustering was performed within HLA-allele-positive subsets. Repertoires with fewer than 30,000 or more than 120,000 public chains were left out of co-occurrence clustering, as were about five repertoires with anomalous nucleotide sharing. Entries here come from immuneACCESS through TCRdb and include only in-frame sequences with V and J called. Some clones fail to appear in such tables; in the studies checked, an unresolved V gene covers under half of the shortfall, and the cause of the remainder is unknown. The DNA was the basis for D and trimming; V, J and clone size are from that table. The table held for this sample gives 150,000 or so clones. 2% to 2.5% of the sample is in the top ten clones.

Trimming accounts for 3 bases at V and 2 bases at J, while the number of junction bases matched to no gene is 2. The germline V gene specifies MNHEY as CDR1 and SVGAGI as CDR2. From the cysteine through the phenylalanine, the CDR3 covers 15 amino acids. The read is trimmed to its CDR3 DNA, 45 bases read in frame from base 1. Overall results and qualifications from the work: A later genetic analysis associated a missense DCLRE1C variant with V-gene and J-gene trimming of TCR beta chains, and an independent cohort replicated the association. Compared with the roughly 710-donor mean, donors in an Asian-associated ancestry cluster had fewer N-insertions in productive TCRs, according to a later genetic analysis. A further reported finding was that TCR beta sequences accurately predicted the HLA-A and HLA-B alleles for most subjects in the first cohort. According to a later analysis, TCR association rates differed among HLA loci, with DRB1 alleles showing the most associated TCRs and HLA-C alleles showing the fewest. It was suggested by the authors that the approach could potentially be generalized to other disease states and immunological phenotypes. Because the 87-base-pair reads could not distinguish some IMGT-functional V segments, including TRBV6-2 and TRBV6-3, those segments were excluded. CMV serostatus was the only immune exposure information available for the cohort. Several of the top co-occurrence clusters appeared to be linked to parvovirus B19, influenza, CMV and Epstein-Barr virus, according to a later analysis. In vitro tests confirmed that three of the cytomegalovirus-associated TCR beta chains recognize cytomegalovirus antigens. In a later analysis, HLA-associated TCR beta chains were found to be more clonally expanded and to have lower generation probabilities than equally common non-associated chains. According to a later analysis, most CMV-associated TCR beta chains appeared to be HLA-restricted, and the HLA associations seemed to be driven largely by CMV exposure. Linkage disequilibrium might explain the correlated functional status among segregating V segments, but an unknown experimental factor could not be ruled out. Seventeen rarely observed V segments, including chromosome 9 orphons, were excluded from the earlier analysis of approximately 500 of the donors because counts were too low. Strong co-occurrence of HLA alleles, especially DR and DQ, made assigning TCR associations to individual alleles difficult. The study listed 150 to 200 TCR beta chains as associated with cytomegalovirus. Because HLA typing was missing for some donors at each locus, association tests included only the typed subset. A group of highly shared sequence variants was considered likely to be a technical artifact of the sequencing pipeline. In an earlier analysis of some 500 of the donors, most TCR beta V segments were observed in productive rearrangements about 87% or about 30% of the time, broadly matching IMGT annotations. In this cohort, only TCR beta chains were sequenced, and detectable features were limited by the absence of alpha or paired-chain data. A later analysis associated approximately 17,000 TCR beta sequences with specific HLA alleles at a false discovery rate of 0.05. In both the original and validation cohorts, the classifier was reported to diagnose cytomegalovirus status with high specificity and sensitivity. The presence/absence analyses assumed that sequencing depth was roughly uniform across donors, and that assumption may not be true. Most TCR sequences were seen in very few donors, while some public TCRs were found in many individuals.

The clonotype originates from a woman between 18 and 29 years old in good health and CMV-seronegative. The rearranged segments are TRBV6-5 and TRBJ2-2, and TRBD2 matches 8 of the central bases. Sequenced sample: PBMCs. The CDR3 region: CASSYTSGNTGELFF. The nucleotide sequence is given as TGTGCCAGCAGTTATACTAGCGGTAACACCGGGGAGCTGTTTTTT.